This entry features one T cell receptor beta chain sequence. There are 19 residues in the CDR3. Unmatched junction bases numbered 12, after V lost 0 bases and J lost 0 bases. Germline V CDR1 and CDR2: KGHSH, LQKENI. This sample was included in a study of blood T cell repertoires in COVID-19. Authors' data handling: Reference gene primer amplification yielded estimated nucleated cell counts. Profiled with immunoSEQ multiplex PCR; TCRdb holds only in-frame clones, not every one. For V, J and clone size, that table is used; D and trimming come from the DNA. The data show around 130,000 clones, under 85% seen once.

This TCR derives from a man aged 25-45 years who had recovered from COVID-19. This chain links TRBV18 with TRBJ2-3; 7 nucleotides line up with TRBD2. Sequenced input: PBMCs or T cells enriched from blood (not recorded which). CDR3 bases: TGTGCCAGCTCACCACCGGGGCGGGGGACCACCAGAAGCACAGATACGCAGTATTTT. Residues: CASSPPGRGTTRSTDTQYF.